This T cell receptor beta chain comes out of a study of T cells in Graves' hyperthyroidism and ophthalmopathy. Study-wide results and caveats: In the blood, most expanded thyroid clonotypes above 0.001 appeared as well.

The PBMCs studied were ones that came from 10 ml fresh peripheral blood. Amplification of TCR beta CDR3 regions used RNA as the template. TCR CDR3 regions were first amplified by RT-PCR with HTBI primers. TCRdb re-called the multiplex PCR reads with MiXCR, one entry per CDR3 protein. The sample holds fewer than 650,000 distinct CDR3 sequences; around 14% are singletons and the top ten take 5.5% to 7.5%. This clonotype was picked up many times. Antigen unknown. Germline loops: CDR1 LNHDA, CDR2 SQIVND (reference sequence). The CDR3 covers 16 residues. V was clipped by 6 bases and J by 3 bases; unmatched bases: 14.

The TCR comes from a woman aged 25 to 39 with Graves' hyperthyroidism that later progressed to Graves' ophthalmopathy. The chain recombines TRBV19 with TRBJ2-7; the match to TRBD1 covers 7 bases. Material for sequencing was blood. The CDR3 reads CASRQTPGGVHYEQYF. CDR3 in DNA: TGTGCCAGTAGGCAAACCCCAGGGGGAGTTCACTACGAGCAGTACTTC.